This entry concerns a single T cell receptor beta chain. Its antigen is currently unknown. The sample belongs to a study of response to subunit inactivated influenza vaccine. TCRdb reanalysed the RT-PCR reads using MiXCR and keeps one entry per CDR3 protein. Among around 250,000 distinct CDR3 sequences listed, roughly an eighth were seen once. Study-wide results and caveats: T cells newly recruited by each seasonal influenza vaccination are few, the authors suggested.

The V gene's germline CDR1 is SGHDN and CDR2 FVKESK. This CDR3 has 16 amino acids. V was shortened by 4 bases and J by 0 bases, with 10 bases between the two germline ends. The gene calls are TRBV14 and TRBJ2-6; D unclear. The starting material was non-naive T cells sorted from PBMCs, obtained less than 15 days before vaccination. This sequence was found in a man in his forties or fifties who received an inactivated influenza vaccine. The CDR3: CASSPIHGSGANVLTF. CDR3 bases: TGTGCCAGCAGCCCCATACATGGCTCTGGGGCCAACGTCCTGACTTTC. Full variable domain (outside the CDR3, taken from reference TRBV14 and TRBJ2-6): EAGVTQFPSHSVIEKGQTVTLRCDPISGHDNLYWYRRVMGKEIKFLLHFVKESKQDESGMPNNRFLAERTGGTYSTLKVQPAELEDSGVYFCASSPIHGSGANVLTFGAGSRLTVL.